The 7 T cell receptor beta chains presented below share a single source sample, sequenced in a study of cytomegalovirus exposure and HLA in healthy donors. Primers included in the PCR were 60 Vbeta and 13 Jbeta primers. The method was immunoSEQ multiplex PCR; TCRdb's version includes in-frame clones alone and lacks a portion of them. The table shows about 140,000 clones, with roughly 79% occurring only once. Sequences were obtained from PBMCs. These TCRs come from a woman aged 40 to 50 in good health and CMV-seronegative.

This chain links TRBV9 with TRBJ1-2; D is possibly TRBD1 (6 bases). The germline V gene encodes CDR1 SGDLS and CDR2 YYNGEE. The length of the CDR3 is 15 residues. The V and J ends lost 2 bases and 1 base respectively, with 12 bases between them. Here the CDR3 reads CASSVNRQDNYGYTF. CDR3 sequence (DNA): TGTGCCAGCAGCGTCAACCGACAGGATAACTATGGCTACACCTTC.

The chain uses TRBV9 and TRBJ1-1; possibly TRBD1 for D (6 bases). Per the germline V gene, CDR1 is SGDLS and CDR2 is YYNGEE. This CDR3 contains 13 residues. Trimming left V 0 bases short and J 7 bases short, with 10 bases between. The CDR3 nucleotides read TGTGCCAGCAGCGTAGATACCAGGGGTGAAGCTTTCTTT. Its translation is CASSVDTRGEAFF.

On this clone itself: At the DNA level, this CDR3 is encoded by other sequences in the same sample as well. The chain has TRBV28 and TRBJ1-2; D ambiguous. Germline V gene sequence: CDR1 MDHEN, CDR2 SYDVKM. The CDR3 covers 12 residues. V lost 5 bases to trimming and J lost 4 bases, with 8 bases between them. The CDR3 sequence is CASSPYPYGYTF. The DNA for the CDR3 is TGTGCCAGCAGTCCCTACCCCTATGGCTACACCTTC.

The CDR3 sequence: CASSLRQGYRAGELFF. Written as DNA, the CDR3 is TGTGCCAGCAGCCTGAGGCAGGGGTATAGGGCCGGGGAGCTGTTTTTT. This chain links TRBV14 with TRBJ2-2, with D perhaps matching TRBD1 (6 bases). With 4 bases removed from V and 6 bases from J, the gap between germline ends came to 18 bases. The germline CDR1 and CDR2 sequences are SGHDN and FVKESK. This CDR3 is 16 amino acids long. Filled out from reference TRBV14 and TRBJ2-2, the complete variable domain reads EAGVTQFPSHSVIEKGQTVTLRCDPISGHDNLYWYRRVMGKEIKFLLHFVKESKQDESGMPNNRFLAERTGGTYSTLKVQPAELEDSGVYFCASSLRQGYRAGELFFGEGSRLTVL.

The genes are TRBV4-1 and TRBJ2-1; TRBD1 matches 7 bases. The germline gives CDR1 MGHRA, CDR2 YSYEKL. The CDR3 is 18 residues long. Trimming at V came to 4 bases and at J to 1 base, leaving 13 bases not matched to a gene. CDR3 region: CASSRRVTGEGSYNEQFF. The DNA of the CDR3 is TGCGCCAGCAGCCGACGGGTAACAGGGGAAGGTTCCTACAATGAGCAGTTCTTC.

The V and J genes are TRBV18 and TRBJ2-7, with TRBD1 matching 8 bases. V shed 5 bases, J shed 2 bases, and the junction held 5 bases outside the gene matches. CDR3 length: 14 amino acids. Germline values: CDR1 KGHSH, CDR2 LQKENI. The CDR3 DNA follows: TGTGCCAGCTCAGGAGGACAGGGTCCCTACGAGCAGTACTTC. This translates into CASSGGQGPYEQYF.

This sequence joins TRBV5-1 and TRBJ2-6; unclear D gene. Germline V lookup: CDR1 SGHRS, CDR2 YFSETQ. Trimming left V 4 bases short and J 0 bases short, with 8 bases between. The CDR3 contains 15 residues. The CDR3 DNA sequence: TGCGCCAGCAGCCCTAGACCCTCTGGGGCCAACGTCCTGACTTTC. Translated, it gives CASSPRPSGANVLTF.